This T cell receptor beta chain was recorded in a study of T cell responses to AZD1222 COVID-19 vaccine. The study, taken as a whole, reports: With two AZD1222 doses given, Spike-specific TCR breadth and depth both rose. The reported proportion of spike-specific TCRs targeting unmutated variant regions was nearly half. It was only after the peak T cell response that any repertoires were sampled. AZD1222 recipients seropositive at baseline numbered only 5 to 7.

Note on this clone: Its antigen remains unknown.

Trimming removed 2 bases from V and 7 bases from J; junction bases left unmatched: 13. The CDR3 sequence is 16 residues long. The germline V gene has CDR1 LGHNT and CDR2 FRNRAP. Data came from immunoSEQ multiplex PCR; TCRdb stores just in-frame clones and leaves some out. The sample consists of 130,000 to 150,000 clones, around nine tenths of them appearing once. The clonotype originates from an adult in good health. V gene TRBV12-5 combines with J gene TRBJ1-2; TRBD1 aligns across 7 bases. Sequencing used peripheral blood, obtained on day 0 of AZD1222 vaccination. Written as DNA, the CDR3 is TGTGCTAGTGGTTTGACACCAACAGGGGCGACCCCTGGCTACACCTTC. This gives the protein CASGLTPTGATPGYTF.